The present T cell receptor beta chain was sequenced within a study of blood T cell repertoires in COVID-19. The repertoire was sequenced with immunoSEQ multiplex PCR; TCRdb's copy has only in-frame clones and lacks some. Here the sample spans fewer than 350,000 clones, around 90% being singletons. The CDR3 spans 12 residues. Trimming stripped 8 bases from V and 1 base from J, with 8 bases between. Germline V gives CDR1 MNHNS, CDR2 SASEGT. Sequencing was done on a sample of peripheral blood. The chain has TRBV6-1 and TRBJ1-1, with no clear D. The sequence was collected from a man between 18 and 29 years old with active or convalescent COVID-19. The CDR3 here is CASVRPNTEAFF. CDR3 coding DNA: TGTGCCAGCGTCAGGCCGAACACTGAAGCTTTCTTT.